The T cell receptor beta chain under discussion was sequenced for a study of T cell repertoires in cytomegalovirus infection. Across the whole study: CMV infection plus the matching HLA type was flagged by public TCR beta signatures.

The V and J ends lost 8 bases and 4 bases, in that order; junction bases with no gene match: 9. The CDR3 is 16 residues long. Germline V gene data show CDR1 as MNHEY and CDR2 as SVGAGI. TCRdb re-derived calls from the reads in MiXCR, one entry per CDR3 protein. Of about 350,000 distinct CDR3 sequences listed, about 34% were seen once; the top ten hold 13%. Details on this clonotype: Its antigen is not known.

Source: cultured PBMCs, taken from culture after CMV antigen stimulation. This receptor was taken from a human donor in good health (CMV status not recorded). Some clones in this sample may be carry-over from other donors' samples. This chain connects TRBV6-5 to TRBJ2-6, with 9 bases lining up with TRBD1. CDR3 loop: CASYRTGASGANVLTF. The CDR3 nucleotides are TGTGCCAGCTATAGGACAGGGGCCTCAGGGGCCAACGTCCTGACTTTC.